The 20 T cell receptor beta chains presented below share a single source sample, sequenced in a study of radiation and T cells in renal cell carcinoma. Profiling relied on immunoSEQ multiplex PCR, and the TCRdb table lists in-frame clones only, not all of them. The table records 70,000 to 80,000 clones, approximately 86% of them present only once. Time point described: blood 2 weeks post-SBRT. Treatment indicated: 15 Gy SBRT to primary tumor, nephrectomy 4 weeks later. The specimen comprised blood, sampled from a patient whose treatment included radiotherapy and nephrectomy. These TCRs come from a woman aged 50 to 65 with renal cell carcinoma.

V usage is TRBV6-5 and J usage is TRBJ1-5, with D hard to call. Per the germline V gene, CDR1 is MNHEY and CDR2 is SVGAGI. V shed 0 bases and J shed 0 bases, with 6 bases lying between them. The CDR3 loop spans 15 amino acids. As DNA, the CDR3 is TGTGCCAGCAGTTACTCCCGTAATAGCAATCAGCCCCAGCATTTT. As protein: CASSYSRNSNQPQHF.

This clone has a handful of counts. V usage is TRBV23-1 and J usage is TRBJ1-5; 7 bases match TRBD1. TRBV23-1 is noted as an ORF with a role that remains uncertain. With V trimmed by 4 bases and J by 0 bases, 6 bases remained unmatched. CDR3 length equals 16 residues. CDR3 sequence reads: CASSRGDSPSNQPQHF. The CDR3 bases are TGCGCCAGCAGTCGAGGGGACAGTCCTAGCAATCAGCCCCAGCATTTT.

The chain employs TRBV5-1 and TRBJ1-4; a possible D gene is TRBD1 (5 bases). Germline CDR1 reads SGHRS; CDR2 reads YFSETQ. The CDR3 has 20 residues. The V and J ends lost 1 base and 0 bases respectively, with 22 bases between them. DNA for the CDR3: TGCGCCAGCAGCTTGACTTTCCGGGGCAGGGCAAAATCAACTAATGAAAAACTGTTTTTT. Protein sequence: CASSLTFRGRAKSTNEKLFF.

V gene TRBV9 combines with J gene TRBJ1-4, with 8 bases identical to TRBD1. Trimming at V came to 1 base and at J to 8 bases, leaving 10 bases not matched to a gene. This CDR3 comprises 16 residues. Germline V gives CDR1 SGDLS, CDR2 YYNGEE. The CDR3 reads CASSVSTGVVGEKLFF. The CDR3 DNA reads TGTGCCAGCAGCGTATCGACAGGGGTGGTAGGAGAAAAACTGTTTTTT.

CDR3 nucleotide sequence: TGTGCCAGCAGCCAAGAGGGGGCATCCCGGGAGCAGTTCTTC. Translating it yields CASSQEGASREQFF. This chain links TRBV4-2 with TRBJ2-1; weak D call: TRBD1 (6 bases). Germline CDR1 reads LGHNA; CDR2 reads YNFKEQ. Between the trimmed V and J ends, which lost 0 bases and 10 bases, there was a span of 13 bases. The CDR3 loop spans 14 amino acids.

CDR3 DNA sequence: TGTGCCAGCAGCTTAGTTGCGGCCACAGATACGCAGTATTTT. Translating it yields CASSLVAATDTQYF. The V and J genes are TRBV11-3 and TRBJ2-3; D remains ambiguous. This CDR3 spans 14 amino acids. Germline V gene sequence: CDR1 SGHNT, CDR2 YENEEA. The germline V and J ends were trimmed by 1 base and 2 bases, with 7 bases remaining between them.

The V gene is TRBV7-9, the J gene TRBJ2-1; no definite D call. With 3 bases removed from V and 10 bases from J, the gap between germline ends came to 7 bases. The germline gives CDR1 SEHNR, CDR2 FQNEAQ (reference sequence). CDR3 length: 11 amino acids. CDR3 coding DNA: TGTGCCAGCAGCTTCCCCATCGAGCAGTTCTTC. Its translation is CASSFPIEQFF.

This clone was recorded once. The chain is built from TRBV6-6 and TRBJ1-1; perhaps TRBD1 as D (6 bases). Germline V gene lookup returns CDR1 MNHNY and CDR2 SVGAGI (reference sequence). With 3 bases removed from V and 0 bases from J, the gap between germline ends came to 8 bases. The CDR3 covers 14 residues. CDR3 coding DNA: TGTGCCAGCAGTTATGGGGACATGAACACTGAAGCTTTCTTT. It encodes CASSYGDMNTEAFF.

V and J are TRBV19 and TRBJ2-1; a weak D match, TRBD1 (5 bases). The CDR3 extends over 15 amino acids. Trimming took off 5 bases at V and 0 bases at J, with 11 bases between the two ends. Germline-derived CDR1 and CDR2 are LNHDA and SQIVND (reference sequence). CDR3 DNA sequence: TGTGCCAGTAGTCGATCAGGGAACTCCTACAATGAGCAGTTCTTC. Encoded protein: CASSRSGNSYNEQFF.

The V gene is TRBV4-1, the J gene TRBJ2-4; 8 bases line up with TRBD2. Germline CDR1 is MGHRA and CDR2 is YSYEKL. This CDR3 region has 15 residues. V lost 3 bases and J lost 8; bases outside the gene matches: 9. The CDR3: CASSHPGLGRDIQYF. CDR3 DNA sequence: TGCGCCAGCAGCCACCCGGGACTAGGTCGTGACATTCAGTACTTC.

V gene TRBV5-6 combines with J gene TRBJ2-3, with TRBD2 matching over 15 bases. Germline V gives CDR1 SGHDT, CDR2 YYEEEE. V lost 0 bases, J lost 4 bases, and 3 bases stayed unmatched. This CDR3 contains 17 residues. The CDR3 nucleotides read TGTGCCAGCAGCTTGGACCGGACTAGCGGGGGGGCAGATACGCAGTATTTT. Translated, it gives CASSLDRTSGGADTQYF.

The chain is built from TRBV6-7 and TRBJ2-7, with 12 bases aligning to TRBD1. TRBV6-7 is designated an ORF whose function remains uncertain. CDR3 length equals 16 residues. The J segment lost 2 bases and the V segment lost 5 bases, leaving 7 bases of the junction unmatched. The CDR3 region is CASSQGQGARTYEQYF. CDR3 nucleotide sequence: TGTGCCAGCAGTCAGGGACAGGGGGCGCGAACCTACGAGCAGTACTTC.

V and J are TRBV2 and TRBJ2-3, with 15 bases aligning to TRBD2. The CDR3 consists of 18 residues. In germline, CDR1 is SNHLY, CDR2 FYNNEI. Germline trimming cut 7 bases from V and 5 bases from J; bases unmatched to any gene: 13. CDR3 amino acids: CASTWGLAGGRLEDTQYF. DNA of the CDR3: TGTGCCAGCACCTGGGGACTAGCGGGGGGCCGTCTAGAAGATACGCAGTATTTT. Drawing the rest from reference TRBV2 and TRBJ2-3, the complete variable domain is EPEVTQTPSHQVTQMGQEVILRCVPISNHLYFYWYRQILGQKVEFLVSFYNNEISEKSEIFDDQFSVERPDGSNFTLKIRSTKLEDSAMYFCASTWGLAGGRLEDTQYFGPGTRLTVL.

This clone appeared once. The gene calls are TRBV7-3 and TRBJ2-1; D call uncertain. Germline lookup yields CDR1 SGHTA and CDR2 FQGTGA. The V and J ends lost 11 bases and 0 bases respectively, with 17 bases between them. The CDR3 has 15 amino acids. This CDR3 is CASQPDPSSYNEQFF. CDR3 coding DNA: TGTGCCTCACAACCCGACCCGAGCTCCTACAATGAGCAGTTCTTC.

This rearrangement joins TRBV7-2 to TRBJ1-4, with D possibly matching TRBD1 (5 bases). This CDR3 is built from 13 residues. V was pared by 5 bases and J by 8 bases, with 12 bases between. The V gene's germline CDR1 is SGHTA and CDR2 FQGNSA. The CDR3 reads CASSLRGVEKLFF. CDR3 coding DNA: TGTGCCAGCAGCCTCCGGGGCGTCGAAAAACTGTTTTTT.

The V gene is TRBV4-3, the J gene TRBJ1-2; unclear D gene. Germline CDR1 and CDR2: LGHNA and YSLEER. The ends were cut back, 0 bases at V and 4 bases at J, with 9 bases in the middle. This CDR3 has 14 amino acids. CDR3 nucleotides: TGCGCCAGCAGCCAAGATGGAGCTACCTATGGCTACACCTTC. Protein: CASSQDGATYGYTF.

The chain carries TRBV5-1 and TRBJ2-5, with no clear D. The ends were cut back, 0 bases at V and 2 bases at J, with 8 bases in the middle. The CDR3 totals 14 residues. CDR1 is SGHRS and CDR2 is YFSETQ in the germline V gene. The CDR3 reads CASSLGSAQETQYF. CDR3 DNA: TGCGCCAGCAGCTTGGGCTCAGCTCAAGAGACCCAGTACTTC.

The chain carries TRBV7-2 and TRBJ2-2, with D possibly TRBD1 on 6 matching bases. CDR3 length: 15 amino acids. The germline V and J ends were trimmed by 1 base and 3 bases, with 9 bases remaining between them. The V gene's germline CDR1 is SGHTA and CDR2 FQGNSA. The CDR3 protein is CASSLGGPYTGELFF. CDR3 nucleotides: TGTGCCAGCAGCTTAGGGGGGCCCTACACCGGGGAGCTGTTTTTT.

This rearrangement joins TRBV7-2 to TRBJ1-4; D remains unclear. The CDR3 loop spans 13 amino acids. CDR1 is SGHTA, CDR2 FQGNSA, per germline. V lost 1 base, J lost 5 bases, and 5 bases lay in between. The DNA for the CDR3 is TGTGCCAGCAGCTTAGGGGTAAATGAAAAACTGTTTTTT. It encodes CASSLGVNEKLFF.

This clone has just one count. The J gene is TRBJ1-4, the V gene TRBV11-2; 9 nucleotides align to TRBD1. The length of the CDR3 is 15 residues. J lost 5 bases, V lost 5 bases, and 6 bases had no gene match. CDR1 and CDR2 (germline): SGHAT, FQNNGV. The CDR3 region has the DNA TGTGCCAGCAGCCAGGCGGGACAGGGAAATGAAAAACTGTTTTTT. It translates to CASSQAGQGNEKLFF.